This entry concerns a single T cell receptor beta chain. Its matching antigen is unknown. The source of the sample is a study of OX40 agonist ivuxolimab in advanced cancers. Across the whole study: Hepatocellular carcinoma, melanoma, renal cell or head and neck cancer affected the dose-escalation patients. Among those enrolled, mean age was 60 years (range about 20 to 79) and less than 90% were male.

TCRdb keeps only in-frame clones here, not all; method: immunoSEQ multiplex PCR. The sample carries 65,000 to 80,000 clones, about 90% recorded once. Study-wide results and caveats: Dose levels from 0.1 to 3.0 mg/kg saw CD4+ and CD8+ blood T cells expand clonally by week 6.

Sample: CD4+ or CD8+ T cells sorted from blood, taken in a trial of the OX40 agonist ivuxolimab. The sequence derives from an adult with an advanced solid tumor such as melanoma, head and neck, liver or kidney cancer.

The CDR3: CASRGDEQFF. In DNA form, the CDR3 reads TGTGCCAGCCGCGGGGATGAGCAGTTCTTC. This chain joins TRBV11-2 and TRBJ2-1; tentative D call: TRBD2 (6 bases). Germline CDR1 and CDR2: SGHAT and FQNNGV. The CDR3 sequence is 10 residues long. Trimming took off 8 bases at V and 8 bases at J, with 7 bases between the two ends.